This TCR beta chain was captured in a study of blood T cell repertoires in COVID-19. The wider study: T cells, B-cell-depleted T cells, or PBMCs supplied cDNA or gDNA.

CDR1 is LNHDA and CDR2 is SQIVND in the germline V gene (reference sequence). The germline V and J ends were trimmed by 10 bases and 6 bases, with 19 bases remaining between them. The length of the CDR3 is 14 residues. Assay used: immunoSEQ multiplex PCR; TCRdb lists only in-frame clones, some missing. The sample lists about 180,000 clones; 80% to 90% were seen once. The receptor comes from a man aged 18 to 29 who had recovered from COVID-19. The gene calls are TRBV19 and TRBJ1-5; maybe TRBD1 (6 bases). Sequences were obtained from peripheral blood. CDR3 sequence: CATHQGPTSQPQHF. CDR3 DNA: TGTGCCACCCACCAGGGGCCGACGAGTCAGCCCCAGCATTTT.